This TCR beta chain was sequenced during a study of cytomegalovirus exposure and HLA in healthy donors. With regard to this clone: Antigen: not known.

Study observations and caveats: Later analysis identified a missense DCLRE1C variant that was linked to TCR beta V- and J-gene trimming. Later, TCR association rates were found to vary by HLA locus, highest for DRB1 and lowest for HLA-C. Among TCR beta chains of equal frequency, HLA-associated ones were more clonally expanded in a later analysis. The investigators catalogued 164 TCR beta chains as cytomegalovirus-associated.

With 60 Vbeta and 13 Jbeta primers, the PCR was carried out. This table comes from immunoSEQ multiplex PCR, and its TCRdb copy is limited to in-frame clones, with some not included. The table lists 95,000 to 100,000 clones, around 9.6% of them singletons. In germline, CDR1 is SGHNT, CDR2 YYREEE (reference sequence). The CDR3 has 15 residues. The V and J ends lost 3 bases and 0 bases, in that order; junction bases with no gene match: 2. The sequenced sample was PBMCs. The chain uses TRBV5-4 and TRBJ2-5, with 10 bases that match TRBD1. This receptor was identified in a man aged 50 to 59 in good health and CMV-seropositive. CDR3 bases: TGTGCCAGCAGCTCGGACAGGGGGTACCAAGAGACCCAGTACTTC. It codes for CASSSDRGYQETQYF.